Listed below are T cell receptor beta chains from one sample, sequenced in a study of blood T cell repertoires in COVID-19. TCRdb's table, derived via immunoSEQ multiplex PCR, lists solely in-frame clones and lacks some. The sample holds 200,000 to 300,000 clones, 89% seen once. The specimen sequenced was PBMCs or T cells enriched from blood (not recorded which). These receptors were taken from a woman aged 25 to 39 with acute COVID-19. Each CDR3 is given with its conserved first and last residue. The D gene is left open where the match is weak. Not every row has a clone size; where given, it reads once, few, many or a size class.

cdr3_length j_call d_call v_call clone_size cdr3_nt cdr3_aa
16 TRBJ2-1 TRBD2 TRBV9 NA TGTGCCAGCAGCTCCCGGGGGGGCCACTCCTACAATGAGCAGTTCTTC CASSSRGGHSYNEQFF
12 TRBJ1-6 NA TRBV18 NA TGTGCCAGCTCCCCACCTAAATCACCCCTCCACTTT CASSPPKSPLHF
12 TRBJ1-1 NA TRBV11-2 few TGTGCCAGCAGCTCAGGGGTTCCTGAAGCTTTCTTT CASSSGVPEAFF
14 TRBJ1-2 TRBD1 TRBV6-2/TRBV6-3 NA TGTGCCAGCAGTTACCGGGACAGGGGGTTTGGCTACACCTTC CASSYRDRGFGYTF
15 TRBJ1-5 TRBD1 TRBV15 NA TGTGCCACCAGCAGAGATCGAACAGGGGATCAGCCCCAGCATTTT CATSRDRTGDQPQHF
14 TRBJ2-5 NA TRBV3-1/TRBV3-2 NA TGTGCCAGCAGCCAAGCCGCGTACCAAGAGACCCAGTACTTC CASSQAAYQETQYF
15 TRBJ2-7 NA TRBV18 NA TGTGCCAGCTCACCTGAGATGAGGGGGGGATACGAGCAGTACTTC CASSPEMRGGYEQYF
12 TRBJ1-2 NA TRBV5-5 NA TGTGCCAGCAGTTGGACACCCCCTGACTACACCTTC CASSWTPPDYTF
13 TRBJ2-1 NA TRBV7-7 once TGTGCCAGCAGCTCGAGACAGAGCAATGAGCAGTTCTTC CASSSRQSNEQFF
14 TRBJ1-5 NA TRBV11-2 NA TGTGCCAGCAGCTTAAACAGGGCAAATCAGCCCCAGCATTTT CASSLNRANQPQHF
16 TRBJ1-5 TRBD1 TRBV2 once TGTGCCAGCAGTGTGGAGGACAGGGTGACTGGGCAGCCCCAGCATTTT CASSVEDRVTGQPQHF
15 TRBJ1-4 TRBD1 TRBV18 NA TGTGCCAGCTCACCCAACGGACAGGGGTCGGAAAAACTGTTTTTT CASSPNGQGSEKLFF
14 TRBJ2-5 NA TRBV5-4 NA TGTGCCAGCAGCCCGGACTGGTCCCAAGAGACCCAGTACTTC CASSPDWSQETQYF
14 TRBJ2-7 TRBD1 TRBV29-1 NA TGCAGCGTTGAGGACAGGGGGATATCCTACGAGCAGTACTTC CSVEDRGISYEQYF
16 TRBJ1-2 NA TRBV10-3 NA TGTGCCATCACCTTTTCGGCGGACAGCCTCAACTATGGCTACACCTTC CAITFSADSLNYGYTF
14 TRBJ1-1 NA TRBV7-2 NA TGTGCCAGCAGCTTAAAAAGTGGACAGCCCGAAGCTTTCTTT CASSLKSGQPEAFF
12 TRBJ1-2 NA TRBV19 NA TGTGCCAGTAGTGCAGGGTCTAGGGGCTACACCTTC CASSAGSRGYTF
16 TRBJ1-5 NA TRBV3-1/TRBV3-2 once TGTGCCAGCAGCCATCATCCCAATCAGGGTCATCAGCCCCAGCATTTT CASSHHPNQGHQPQHF
15 TRBJ2-3 TRBD1 TRBV7-9 NA TGTGCCAGCAGCTTAGGACAGGGGCGGGGAGATACGCAGTATTTT CASSLGQGRGDTQYF
14 TRBJ1-2 TRBD1 TRBV9 NA TGTGCCAGCAGCGTAAGGACAGGGGGCGGGAGCTACACCTTC CASSVRTGGGSYTF
13 TRBJ1-6 NA TRBV2 NA TGTGCCAGCAGTGGCGGTCTAGATTCACCCCTCCACTTT CASSGGLDSPLHF
14 TRBJ1-2 TRBD1 TRBV10-3 NA TGTGCCATCAGTTCAGGGGGCGGCTACTATGGCTACACCTTC CAISSGGGYYGYTF
14 TRBJ2-7 NA TRBV7-2 NA TGTGCCAGCAGCTCAACAGGGAGCTCCTACGAGCAGTACTTC CASSSTGSSYEQYF
12 TRBJ1-1 NA TRBV3-1/TRBV3-2 NA TGTGCCAGCTCATTACAATTCACTGAAGCTTTCTTT CASSLQFTEAFF
14 TRBJ1-1 NA TRBV2 NA TGTGCCAGCAGTGAAAGGACACAAAACACTGAAGCTTTCTTT CASSERTQNTEAFF
15 TRBJ1-2 TRBD1 TRBV9 NA TGTGCCAGCAGCGTAGAGGGACAGACTAACTATGGCTACACCTTC CASSVEGQTNYGYTF
16 TRBJ1-5 TRBD1 TRBV4-1 NA TGCGCCAGCAGCCAGCACACAGGGGAAGGGAATCAGCCCCAGCATTTT CASSQHTGEGNQPQHF
16 TRBJ2-7 NA TRBV28 NA TGTGCCAGCAGCTTCTCTCTCCGGGACACCTCCTACGAGCAGTACTTC CASSFSLRDTSYEQYF